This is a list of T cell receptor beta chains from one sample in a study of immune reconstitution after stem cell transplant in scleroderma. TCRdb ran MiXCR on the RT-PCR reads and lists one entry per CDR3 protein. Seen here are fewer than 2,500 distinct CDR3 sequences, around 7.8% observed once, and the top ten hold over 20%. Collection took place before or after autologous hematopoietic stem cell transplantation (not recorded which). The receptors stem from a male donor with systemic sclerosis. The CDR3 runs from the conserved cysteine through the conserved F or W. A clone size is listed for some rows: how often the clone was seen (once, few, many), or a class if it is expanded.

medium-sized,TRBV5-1,CASSTGTGGTGELFF
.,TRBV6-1,CASSMVGYSNQPQHF
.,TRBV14,CASSQSRGRTEAFF
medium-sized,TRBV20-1,CSAPKQGRTDTQYF
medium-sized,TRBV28,CASSLARAGKETQYF
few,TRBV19,CASSTRQGRNQPQHF
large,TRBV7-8,CASSSRPGTSTGELFF
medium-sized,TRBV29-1,CSAGSFNSPLHF
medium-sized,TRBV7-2,CASSASGGMIDTQYF
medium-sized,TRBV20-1,CSARLAGGTDTQYF
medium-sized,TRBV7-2,CASSPRQGARNSPLHF
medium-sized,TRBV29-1,CSVEESGRGDTQYF
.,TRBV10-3,CAISEQADQETQYF
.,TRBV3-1,CASSQDGALKQYF
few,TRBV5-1,CASSSRASGKTDTQYF
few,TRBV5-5,CASSLSRIPSYEQYF
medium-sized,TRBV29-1,CSVQARGNTGELFF
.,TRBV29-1,CTLLPGTSGGGEVHNEQFF
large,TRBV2,CASRGDGGSEKLFF
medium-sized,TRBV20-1,CSAGLGLRNEQYF
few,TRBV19,CASSMTGMNTEAFF
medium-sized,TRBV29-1,CSAPEPGLAGVQQETQYF
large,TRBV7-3,CASSLGDTSSKQYF
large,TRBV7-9,CASSLAGVGDNEQFF
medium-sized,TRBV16,CASSPFGTGGDGYTF
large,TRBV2,CASTPSWQGRYGYTF
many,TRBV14,CASREGREEAFF
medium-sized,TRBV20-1,CSARDHRAIYEQYF
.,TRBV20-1,CSTRQGVSPLHF
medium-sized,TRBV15,CATSFERRRGGAADTQYF
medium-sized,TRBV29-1,CSVEGWRGSQVEAFF
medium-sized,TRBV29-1,CSVERRLEETQYF
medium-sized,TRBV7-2,CASSAGGTRNEKLFF
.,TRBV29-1,CSVGEGAASTNEKLFF
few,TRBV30,CAWSRQVDEQYF
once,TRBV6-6,CVSSRRDGQGNEQFF
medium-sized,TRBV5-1,CASTHGLAGTLLADTQYF
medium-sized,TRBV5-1,CASRNLQGTYEQYF
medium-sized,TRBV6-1,CASSEPLWGAYTQYF
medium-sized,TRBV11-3,CASSPGLDDTQYF
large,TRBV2,CASSPSYEQYF
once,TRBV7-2,CASSQGLAGGNEQFF
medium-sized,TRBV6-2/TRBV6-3,CASSPGQGAMAGELFF
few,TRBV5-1,CASSLGDRANNEKLFF
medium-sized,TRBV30,CAWSVSRGSGELFF
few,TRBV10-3,CAISETREGPQSEQYF
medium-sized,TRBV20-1,CSAKGDSINSPLHF
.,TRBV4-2,CASSRGEGLSTDTQYF
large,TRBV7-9,CASSDLGTGAPSYEQYF
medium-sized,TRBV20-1,CSASPPPGLSQETQYF
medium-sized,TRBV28,CASSFHLEGQPTEGYTF
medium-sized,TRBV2,CASSANPSHTDEQFF
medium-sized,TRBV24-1,CATSDPPLGELFF
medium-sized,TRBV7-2,CASRRDRGDTYEQYF
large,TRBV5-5,CASRGRGGEQFF
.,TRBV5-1,CASSQGSSGNTIYF
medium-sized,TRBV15,CATSRQAGARKGTDTQYF
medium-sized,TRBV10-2,CASSVRADVGGLNTEAFF